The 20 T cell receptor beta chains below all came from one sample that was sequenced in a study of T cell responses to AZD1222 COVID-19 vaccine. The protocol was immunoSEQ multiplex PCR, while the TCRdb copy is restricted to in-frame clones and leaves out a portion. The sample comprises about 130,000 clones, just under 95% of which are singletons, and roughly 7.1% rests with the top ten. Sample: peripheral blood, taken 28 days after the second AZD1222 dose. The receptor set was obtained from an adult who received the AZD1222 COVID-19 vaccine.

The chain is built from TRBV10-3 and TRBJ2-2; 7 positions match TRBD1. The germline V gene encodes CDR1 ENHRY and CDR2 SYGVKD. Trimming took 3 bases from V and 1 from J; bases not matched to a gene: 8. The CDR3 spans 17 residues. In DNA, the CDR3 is TGTGCCATCAGTGACAGGGGGTCAGTAAGGAACACCGGGGAGCTGTTTTTT. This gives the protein CAISDRGSVRNTGELFF.

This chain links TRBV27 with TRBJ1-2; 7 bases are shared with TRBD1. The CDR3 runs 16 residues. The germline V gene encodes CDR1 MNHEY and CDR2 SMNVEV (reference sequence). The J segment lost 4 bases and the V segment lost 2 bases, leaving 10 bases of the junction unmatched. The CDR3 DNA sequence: TGTGCCAGCAGTTTACGTGGGACAGAGGGATCCTATGGCTACACCTTC. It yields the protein CASSLRGTEGSYGYTF.

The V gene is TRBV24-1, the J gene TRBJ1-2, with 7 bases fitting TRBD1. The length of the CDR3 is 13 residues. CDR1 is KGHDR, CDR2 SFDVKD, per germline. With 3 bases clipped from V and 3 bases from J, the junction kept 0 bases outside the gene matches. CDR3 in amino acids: CATSDTGDYGYTF. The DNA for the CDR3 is TGTGCCACCAGTGATACAGGGGACTATGGCTACACCTTC.

The CDR3 loop is CASSLGGLGAFF. CDR3 DNA sequence: TGTGCCAGCAGTCTTGGGGGATTGGGAGCTTTCTTT. The V gene is TRBV12-3 or TRBV12-4, the J gene TRBJ1-1; D is possibly TRBD1 (5 bases). Trimming pared 5 bases from V and 10 bases from J, leaving 14 bases between. This CDR3 is built from 12 residues.

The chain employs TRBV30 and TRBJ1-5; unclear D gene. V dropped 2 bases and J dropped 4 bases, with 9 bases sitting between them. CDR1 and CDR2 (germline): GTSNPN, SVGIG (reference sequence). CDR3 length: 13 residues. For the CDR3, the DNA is TGTGCCTGGAGTAGGGCAGATAATCAGCCCCAGCATTTT. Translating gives CAWSRADNQPQHF.

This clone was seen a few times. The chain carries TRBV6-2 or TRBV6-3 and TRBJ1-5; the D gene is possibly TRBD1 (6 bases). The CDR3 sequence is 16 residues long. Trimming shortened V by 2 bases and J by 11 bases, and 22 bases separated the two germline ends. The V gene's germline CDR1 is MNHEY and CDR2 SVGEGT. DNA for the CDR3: TGTGCCAGCAGTTACAATCCGGGGGGGCCTTTCCAGTCCCAGCATTTT. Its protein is CASSYNPGGPFQSQHF.

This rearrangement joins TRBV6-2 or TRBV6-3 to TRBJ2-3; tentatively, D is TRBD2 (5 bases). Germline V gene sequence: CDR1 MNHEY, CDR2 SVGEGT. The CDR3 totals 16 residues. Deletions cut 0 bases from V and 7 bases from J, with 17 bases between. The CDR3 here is CASSYSPQAVLNTQYF. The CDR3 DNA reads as TGTGCCAGCAGTTACTCACCCCAAGCGGTGCTAAATACGCAGTATTTT.

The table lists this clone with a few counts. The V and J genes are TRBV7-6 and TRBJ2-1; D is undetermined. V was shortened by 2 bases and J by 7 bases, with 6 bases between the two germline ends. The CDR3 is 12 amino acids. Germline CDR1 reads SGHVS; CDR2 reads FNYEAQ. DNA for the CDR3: TGTGCCAGCAGCTTAATGGAGAATGAGCAGTTCTTC. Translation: CASSLMENEQFF.

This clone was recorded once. CDR3 DNA sequence: TGTGCCAGCAGTCAAACCTCACTGGACTACGAGCAGTACTTC. It encodes CASSQTSLDYEQYF. The genes are TRBV6-2 or TRBV6-3 and TRBJ2-7, with D unclear. Germline V gene sequence: CDR1 MNHEY, CDR2 SVGEGT. V gave up 5 bases and J gave up 3 bases, with 14 bases separating them. The CDR3 has 14 amino acids.

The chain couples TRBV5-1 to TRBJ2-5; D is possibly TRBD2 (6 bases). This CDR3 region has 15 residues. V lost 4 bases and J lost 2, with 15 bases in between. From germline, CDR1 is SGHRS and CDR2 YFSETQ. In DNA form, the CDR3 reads TGCGCCAGCAGCCCCGGGACTCCAGTGCAAGAGACCCAGTACTTC. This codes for CASSPGTPVQETQYF.

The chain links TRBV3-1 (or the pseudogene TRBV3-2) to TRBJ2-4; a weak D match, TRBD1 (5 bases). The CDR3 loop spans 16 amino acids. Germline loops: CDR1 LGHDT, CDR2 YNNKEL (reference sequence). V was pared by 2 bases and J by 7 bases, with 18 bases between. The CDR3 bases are TGTGCCAGCAGCCAAAGGGGCGAGCGAAAGATCAACATTCAGTACTTC. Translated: CASSQRGERKINIQYF.

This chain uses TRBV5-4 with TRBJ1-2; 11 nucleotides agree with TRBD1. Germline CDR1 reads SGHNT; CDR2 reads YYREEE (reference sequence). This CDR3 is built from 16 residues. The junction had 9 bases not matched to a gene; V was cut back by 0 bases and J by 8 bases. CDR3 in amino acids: CASSLGFEDRGQGYTF. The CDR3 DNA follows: TGTGCCAGCAGCTTGGGATTTGAGGACAGGGGGCAAGGCTACACCTTC.

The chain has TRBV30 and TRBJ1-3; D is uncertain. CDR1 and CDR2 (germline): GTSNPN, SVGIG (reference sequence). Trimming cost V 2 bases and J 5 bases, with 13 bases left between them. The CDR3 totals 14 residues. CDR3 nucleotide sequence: TGTGCCTGGAGTCAAGGAGGAAGTAGAAACACCATATATTTT. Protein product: CAWSQGGSRNTIYF.

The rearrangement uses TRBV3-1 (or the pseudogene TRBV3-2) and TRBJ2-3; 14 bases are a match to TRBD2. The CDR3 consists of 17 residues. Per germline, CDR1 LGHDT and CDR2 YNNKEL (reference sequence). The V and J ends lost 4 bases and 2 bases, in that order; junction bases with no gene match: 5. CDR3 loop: CASSPTTSGGATDTQYF. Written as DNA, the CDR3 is TGTGCCAGCAGCCCCACGACTAGCGGGGGGGCCACAGATACGCAGTATTTT.

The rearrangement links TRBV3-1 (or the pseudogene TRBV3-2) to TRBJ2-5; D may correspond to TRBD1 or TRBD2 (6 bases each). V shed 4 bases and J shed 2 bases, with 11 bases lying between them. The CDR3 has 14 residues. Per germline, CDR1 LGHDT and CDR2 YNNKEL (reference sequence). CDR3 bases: TGTGCCAGCAGCCCAGGGGCGGGGCAAGAGACCCAGTACTTC. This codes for CASSPGAGQETQYF.

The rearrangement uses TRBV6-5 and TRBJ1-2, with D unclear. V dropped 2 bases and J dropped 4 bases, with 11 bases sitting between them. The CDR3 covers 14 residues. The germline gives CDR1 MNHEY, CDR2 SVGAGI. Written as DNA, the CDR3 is TGTGCCAGCAGTTACAGAATGGCCTTCTATGGCTACACCTTC. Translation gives CASSYRMAFYGYTF.

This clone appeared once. The CDR3 protein is CASSHWGRRVSYGYTF. The CDR3 DNA is TGTGCCAGCAGCCATTGGGGACGGCGGGTTAGCTATGGCTACACCTTC. The chain combines TRBV21-1 with TRBJ1-2. TRBV21-1 is assigned pseudogene status. There are 16 residues in the CDR3.

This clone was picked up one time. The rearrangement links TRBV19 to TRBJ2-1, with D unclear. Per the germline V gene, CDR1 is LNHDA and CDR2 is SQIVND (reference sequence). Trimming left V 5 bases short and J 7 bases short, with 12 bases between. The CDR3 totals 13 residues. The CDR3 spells CASSPTLNNEQFF. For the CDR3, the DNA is TGTGCCAGTAGTCCGACCCTCAATAATGAGCAGTTCTTC.

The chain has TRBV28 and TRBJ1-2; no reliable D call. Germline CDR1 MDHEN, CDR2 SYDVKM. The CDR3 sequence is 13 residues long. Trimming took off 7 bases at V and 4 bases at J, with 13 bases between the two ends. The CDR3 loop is CASTRLAGYGYTF. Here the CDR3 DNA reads TGTGCCAGCACCCGACTAGCGGGCTATGGCTACACCTTC.

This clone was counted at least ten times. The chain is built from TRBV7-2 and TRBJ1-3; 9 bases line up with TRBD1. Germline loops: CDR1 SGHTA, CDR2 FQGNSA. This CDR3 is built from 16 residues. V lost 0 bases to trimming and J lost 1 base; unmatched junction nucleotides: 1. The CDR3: CASSLAGQGSGNTIYF. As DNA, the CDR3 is TGTGCCAGCAGCTTAGCGGGACAGGGATCTGGAAACACCATATATTTT.